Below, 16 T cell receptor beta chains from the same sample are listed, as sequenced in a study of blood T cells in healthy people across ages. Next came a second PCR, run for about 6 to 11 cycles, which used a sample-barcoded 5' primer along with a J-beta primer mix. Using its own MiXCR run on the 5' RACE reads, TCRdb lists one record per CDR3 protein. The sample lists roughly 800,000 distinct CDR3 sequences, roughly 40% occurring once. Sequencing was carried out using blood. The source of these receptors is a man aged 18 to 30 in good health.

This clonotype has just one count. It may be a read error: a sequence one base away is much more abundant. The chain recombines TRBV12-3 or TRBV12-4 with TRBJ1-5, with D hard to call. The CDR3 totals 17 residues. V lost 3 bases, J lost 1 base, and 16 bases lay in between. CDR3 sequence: CASSFTEARPSNQPQHF. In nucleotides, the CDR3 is TGTGCCAGCAGTTTTACCGAGGCCAGACCCAGCAATCAGCCCCAGCATTTT.

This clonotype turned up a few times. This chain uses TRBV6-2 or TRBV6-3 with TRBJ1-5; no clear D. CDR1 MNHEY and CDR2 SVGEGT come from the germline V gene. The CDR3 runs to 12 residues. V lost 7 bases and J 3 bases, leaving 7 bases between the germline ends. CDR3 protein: CASTHPNQPQHF. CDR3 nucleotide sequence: TGTGCCAGCACCCACCCCAATCAGCCCCAGCATTTT.

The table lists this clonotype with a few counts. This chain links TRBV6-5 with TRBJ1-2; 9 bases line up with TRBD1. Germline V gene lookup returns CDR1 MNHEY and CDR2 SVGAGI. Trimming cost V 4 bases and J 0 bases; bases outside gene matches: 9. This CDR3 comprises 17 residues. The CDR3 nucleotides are TGTGCCAGCAGTTCCCGGACAGGGGCGATACCTAACTATGGCTACACCTTC. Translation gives CASSSRTGAIPNYGYTF.

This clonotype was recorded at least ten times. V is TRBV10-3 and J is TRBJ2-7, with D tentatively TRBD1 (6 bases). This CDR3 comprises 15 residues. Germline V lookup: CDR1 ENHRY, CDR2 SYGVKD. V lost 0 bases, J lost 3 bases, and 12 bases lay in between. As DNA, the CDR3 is TGTGCCATCAGTGAGTCCCCCACAGGGATCTACGAGCAGTACTTC. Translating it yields CAISESPTGIYEQYF.

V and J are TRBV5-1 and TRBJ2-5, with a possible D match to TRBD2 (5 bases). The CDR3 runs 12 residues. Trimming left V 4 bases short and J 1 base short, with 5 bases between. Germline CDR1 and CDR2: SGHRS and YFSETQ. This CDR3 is CASSSGQETQYF. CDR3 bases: TGCGCCAGCAGCAGCGGCCAAGAGACCCAGTACTTC. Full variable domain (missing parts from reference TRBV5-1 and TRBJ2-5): KAGVTQTPRYLIKTRGQQVTLSCSPISGHRSVSWYQQTPGQGLQFLFEYFSETQRNKGNFPGRFSGRQFSNSRSEMNVSTLELGDSALYLCASSSGQETQYFGPGTRLLVL.

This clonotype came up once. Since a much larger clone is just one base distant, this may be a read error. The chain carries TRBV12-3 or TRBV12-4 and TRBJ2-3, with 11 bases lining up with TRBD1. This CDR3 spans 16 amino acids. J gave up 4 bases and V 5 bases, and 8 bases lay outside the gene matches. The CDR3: CASSATGQGEADTQYF. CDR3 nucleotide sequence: TGTGCCAGCAGTGCAACGGGACAGGGGGAGGCAGATACGCAGTATTTT.

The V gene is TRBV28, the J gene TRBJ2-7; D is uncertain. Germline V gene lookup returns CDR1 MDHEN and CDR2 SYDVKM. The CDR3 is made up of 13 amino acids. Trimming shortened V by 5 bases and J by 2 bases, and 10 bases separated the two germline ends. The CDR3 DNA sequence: TGTGCCAGCAGTCCGGCCGCCACCTACGAGCAGTACTTC. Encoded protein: CASSPAATYEQYF.

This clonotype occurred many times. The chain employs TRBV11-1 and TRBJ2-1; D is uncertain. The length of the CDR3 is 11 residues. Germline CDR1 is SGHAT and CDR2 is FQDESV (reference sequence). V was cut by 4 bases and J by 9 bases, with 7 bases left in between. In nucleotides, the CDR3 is TGTGCCAGCAGCTCCAGAGGTGAGCAGTTCTTC. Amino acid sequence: CASSSRGEQFF.

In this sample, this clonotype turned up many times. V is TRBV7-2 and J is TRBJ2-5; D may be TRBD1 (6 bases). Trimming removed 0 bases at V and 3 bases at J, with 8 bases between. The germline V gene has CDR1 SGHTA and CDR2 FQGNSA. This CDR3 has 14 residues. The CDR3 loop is CASSLASGEETQYF. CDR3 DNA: TGTGCCAGCAGCTTAGCCTCAGGGGAAGAGACCCAGTACTTC.

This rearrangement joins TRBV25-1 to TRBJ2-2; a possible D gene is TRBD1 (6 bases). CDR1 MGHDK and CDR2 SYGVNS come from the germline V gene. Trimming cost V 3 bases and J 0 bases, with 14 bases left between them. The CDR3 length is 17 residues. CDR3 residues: CASSDPKEGANTGELFF. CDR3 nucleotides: TGTGCCAGCAGTGACCCTAAAGAGGGGGCGAACACCGGGGAGCTGTTTTTT.

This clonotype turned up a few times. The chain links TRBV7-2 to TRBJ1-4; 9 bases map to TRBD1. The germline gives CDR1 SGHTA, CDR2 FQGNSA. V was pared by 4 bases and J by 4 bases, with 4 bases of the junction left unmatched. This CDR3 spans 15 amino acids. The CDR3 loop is CASSSGQGSNEKLFF. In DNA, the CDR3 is TGTGCCAGCAGCTCCGGACAGGGGAGTAATGAAAAACTGTTTTTT.

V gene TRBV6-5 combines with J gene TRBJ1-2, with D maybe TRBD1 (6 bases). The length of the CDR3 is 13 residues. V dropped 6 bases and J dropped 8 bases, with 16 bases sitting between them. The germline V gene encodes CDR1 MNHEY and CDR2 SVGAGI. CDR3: CASRGAGRSGYTF. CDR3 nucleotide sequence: TGTGCCAGCAGGGGGGCAGGGCGTTCGGGCTACACCTTC.

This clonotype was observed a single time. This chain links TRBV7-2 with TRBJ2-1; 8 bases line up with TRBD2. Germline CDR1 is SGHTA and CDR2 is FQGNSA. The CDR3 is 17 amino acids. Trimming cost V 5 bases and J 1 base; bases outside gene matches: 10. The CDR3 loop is CASSVGTSHSSYNEQFF. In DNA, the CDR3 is TGTGCCAGCAGCGTCGGGACTAGTCACTCTTCCTACAATGAGCAGTTCTTC.

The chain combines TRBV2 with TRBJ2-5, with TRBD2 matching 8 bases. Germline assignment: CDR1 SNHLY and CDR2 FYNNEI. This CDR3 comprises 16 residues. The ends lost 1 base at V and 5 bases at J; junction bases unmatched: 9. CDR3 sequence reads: CASSEDGGAGSETQYF. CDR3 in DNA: TGTGCCAGCAGTGAAGACGGGGGGGCGGGTAGTGAGACCCAGTACTTC.

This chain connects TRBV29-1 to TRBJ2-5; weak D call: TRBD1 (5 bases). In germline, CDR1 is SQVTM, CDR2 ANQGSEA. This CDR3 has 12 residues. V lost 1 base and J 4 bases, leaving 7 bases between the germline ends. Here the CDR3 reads CSVEGGPETQYF. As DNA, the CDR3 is TGCAGCGTTGAAGGGGGCCCAGAGACCCAGTACTTC.

The CDR3 here is CASSRLAGAQYDEQFF. CDR3 nucleotides: TGTGCCAGCAGTAGACTAGCGGGGGCCCAGTACGATGAGCAGTTCTTC. The V and J genes are TRBV2 and TRBJ2-1; 12 bases fit TRBD2. The CDR3 is 16 residues long. Unmatched junction bases numbered 10, after V lost 5 bases and J lost 8 bases. Germline V CDR1 and CDR2: SNHLY, FYNNEI.